The 13 T cell receptor beta chains below all came from one sample that was sequenced in a study of blood T cell repertoires in COVID-19 (TCRdb year 2020). The protocol used for the library was the immunoSEQ multiplex PCR assay. The immuneACCESS repertoire file appears here via TCRdb, limited to in-frame rearrangements. These files lack a portion of the clones; in checked studies, under half of the deficit traces to unresolved V genes, and the cause of the others is not known. This sample lists about 170,000 clones; roughly four fifths were detected once. Roughly 2% of the sample belongs to the ten largest clones. Specimen: peripheral blood. These receptors were taken from a woman older than 75 with acute or convalescent COVID-19.

A word on this clone: Within the sample, other DNA sequences also encode this same CDR3. This chain connects TRBV9 to TRBJ2-7; TRBD2 matches 9 bases. CDR3 length: 15 amino acids. The germline CDR1 and CDR2 sequences are SGDLS and YYNGEE. The V segment lost 0 bases and the J segment 4 bases; nucleotides outside the gene matches: 5. The CDR3 nucleotides read TGTGCCAGCAGCGTAGCCGGACTAGCGAGTTACGAGCAGTACTTC. Amino acids: CASSVAGLASYEQYF.

The genes are TRBV5-1 and TRBJ2-7; D perhaps matches TRBD1 (6 bases). The germline V and J ends were trimmed by 4 bases and 5 bases, with 19 bases remaining between them. Germline-derived CDR1 and CDR2 are SGHRS and YFSETQ. This CDR3 comprises 15 residues. For the CDR3, the DNA is TGCGCCAGCAGCACGGCTTTGGGGACAAAGAACGAGCAGTACTTC. Its protein product is CASSTALGTKNEQYF. The full variable domain, completed using reference TRBV5-1 and TRBJ2-7, is KAGVTQTPRYLIKTRGQQVTLSCSPISGHRSVSWYQQTPGQGLQFLFEYFSETQRNKGNFPGRFSGRQFSNSRSEMNVSTLELGDSALYLCASSTALGTKNEQYFGPGTRLTVT.

The rearrangement joins TRBV11-2 to TRBJ2-5; TRBD1 matches 7 bases. V shed 4 bases and J 4 bases; nucleotides not matched to a gene: 6. The CDR3 has 14 residues. Germline assignment: CDR1 SGHAT and CDR2 FQNNGV. CDR3 nucleotide sequence: TGTGCCAGCAGCTCCGACAGGGTACGAGAGACCCAGTACTTC. This encodes CASSSDRVRETQYF.

This clone was found a few times. The rearrangement links TRBV2 to TRBJ2-1; D unresolved. Trimming took 6 bases from V and 10 from J, leaving 10 bases between them. Germline CDR1 and CDR2: SNHLY and FYNNEI. The CDR3 has 11 amino acids. The CDR3 bases are TGTGCCAGCAGCCCGGCGGCGGAGCAGTTCTTC. It is translated as CASSPAAEQFF.

The chain employs TRBV3-1 (or the pseudogene TRBV3-2) and TRBJ1-2; possibly TRBD1 for D (6 bases). Germline CDR1 LGHDT, CDR2 YNNKEL (reference sequence). This CDR3 region has 13 residues. V was trimmed by 4 bases and J by 6 bases, leaving 12 bases between them. DNA for the CDR3: TGTGCCAGCAGCCTAGGACAGTCTCATGGCTACACCTTC. Protein: CASSLGQSHGYTF.

This clone was recorded only once. The chain recombines TRBV7-2 with TRBJ1-2; D is uncertain. In germline, CDR1 is SGHTA, CDR2 FQGNSA. Trimming pared 6 bases from V and 7 bases from J, leaving 18 bases between. This CDR3 comprises 14 residues. CDR3 sequence reads: CASSPGGSWSGYTF. The CDR3, as DNA: TGTGCCAGCAGTCCAGGCGGGAGTTGGTCTGGCTACACCTTC. Full variable domain (remainder filled in from reference TRBV7-2 and TRBJ1-2): GAGVSQSPSNKVTEKGKDVELRCDPISGHTALYWYRQSLGQGLEFLIYFQGNSAPDKSGLPSDRFSAERTGGSVSTLTIQRTQQEDSAVYLCASSPGGSWSGYTFGSGTRLTVV.

The rearrangement uses TRBV19 and TRBJ2-2, with 12 bases fitting TRBD2. The V gene end was trimmed by 6 bases and the J gene end by 10 bases; junction bases not matched to a gene: 15. This CDR3 is built from 17 residues. Looked up from germline, CDR1 is LNHDA and CDR2 is SQIVND (reference sequence). DNA of the CDR3: TGTGCCAGTAGCCCGGAGGCCGGACTAGCGGGAATGGAGGAGCTGTTTTTT. Amino acids: CASSPEAGLAGMEELFF.

The V call is TRBV11-2, the J call TRBJ2-1; maybe TRBD2 (5 bases). V lost 5 bases to trimming and J lost 4 bases, with 18 bases between them. The CDR3 sequence is 16 residues long. The germline V gene has CDR1 SGHAT and CDR2 FQNNGV. CDR3: CASSPPQLVGYNEQFF. The CDR3 DNA sequence: TGTGCCAGCAGCCCCCCCCAACTAGTGGGGTACAATGAGCAGTTCTTC. The full variable domain, in which reference TRBV11-2 and TRBJ2-1 provide the parts outside the CDR3, is EAGVAQSPRYKIIEKRQSVAFWCNPISGHATLYWYQQILGQGPKLLIQFQNNGVVDDSQLPKDRFSAERLKGVDSTLKIQPAKLEDSAVYLCASSPPQLVGYNEQFFGPGTRLTVL.

The count of this clone is one. The chain links TRBV30 to TRBJ2-1; D not resolved. V lost 0 bases and J 7 bases, leaving 19 bases between the germline ends. CDR3 length equals 16 residues. Germline V gene data show CDR1 as GTSNPN and CDR2 as SVGIG (reference sequence). The CDR3 nucleotides are TGTGCCTGGAGTGTAAACCCCGAGTTGGGCAGAAATGAGCAGTTCTTC. Translated: CAWSVNPELGRNEQFF.

The chain is built from TRBV11-2 and TRBJ2-7; 7 bases are shared with TRBD1. Germline lookup yields CDR1 SGHAT and CDR2 FQNNGV. The CDR3 covers 16 residues. Trimming removed 1 base from V and 3 bases from J; junction bases left unmatched: 9. CDR3 residues: CASSLARQGAYYEQYF. DNA for the CDR3: TGTGCCAGCAGCTTAGCCCGACAGGGCGCCTACTACGAGCAGTACTTC.

As to this clone: The junction differs from germline at one of its ends, possibly a read error. The genes are TRBV5-1 and TRBJ2-7, with TRBD1 matching 8 bases. Germline-derived CDR1 and CDR2 are SGHRS and YFSETQ. This CDR3 contains 13 residues. The CDR3, as DNA: TGCGCCAGCTCCCCTGAGGACAGGGAGAGAGTGGTCTTC. Its protein product is CASSPEDRERVVF.

The chain couples TRBV20-1 to TRBJ2-7; D is unclear. This CDR3 comprises 13 residues. Germline V gives CDR1 DFQATT, CDR2 SNEGSKA (reference sequence). Trimming stripped 3 bases from V and 0 bases from J, with 9 bases between. CDR3 coding DNA: TGCAGTGCTAGTTCAGGTTACTCCTACGAGCAGTACTTC. This encodes CSASSGYSYEQYF.

The count of this clone is one. The chain joins TRBV7-2 to TRBJ2-3, with 12 nucleotides matching TRBD1. The trim removed 4 bases at V and 9 bases at J, leaving 8 bases unmatched. The CDR3 has 15 residues. Germline V gives CDR1 SGHTA, CDR2 FQGNSA. CDR3: CASSSLSGTGGTQYF. In nucleotides, the CDR3 is TGTGCCAGCAGCTCACTCTCCGGGACAGGGGGCACGCAGTATTTT.